This T cell receptor beta chain was identified in a study of T cells after yellow fever vaccination. Study-level background: SMART-Seq v4 Ultra Low Input handled preparation of low-cell-number fractions. Findings and limits, study-wide: Only a small proportion of the clonotypes turned up in both the CD4 and the CD8 compartments, likely arising from convergent recombination. In post-booster samples, most primary-vaccination clones reappeared (just under 98% CD4, nearly 90% CD8).

This clonotype was counted many times. Its antigen is unknown. A 5'RACE template-switching step, the method used to make TCR cDNA, added a universal primer site and UMIs. TCRdb re-derived calls from the 5' RACE reads in MiXCR, one entry per CDR3 protein. The repertoire holds about 300,000 distinct CDR3 sequences, with approximately 3.9% as singletons. This CDR3 is built from 18 residues. The gene calls are TRBV21-1 and TRBJ2-4; TRBD1, the D gene given by the table, was not confirmed from the DNA. TRBV21-1 corresponds to a pseudogene. This sequence originates from a man younger than 30 who received the YFV17D yellow fever vaccine. Sequences were derived from PBMCs, sampled 5 days after the yellow fever booster vaccination. CDR3 residues: CASSNLSTGRRSKNIQYF. The CDR3 DNA is TGTGCCAGCAGCAACCTTTCAACAGGGCGTCGATCCAAAAACATTCAGTACTTC.